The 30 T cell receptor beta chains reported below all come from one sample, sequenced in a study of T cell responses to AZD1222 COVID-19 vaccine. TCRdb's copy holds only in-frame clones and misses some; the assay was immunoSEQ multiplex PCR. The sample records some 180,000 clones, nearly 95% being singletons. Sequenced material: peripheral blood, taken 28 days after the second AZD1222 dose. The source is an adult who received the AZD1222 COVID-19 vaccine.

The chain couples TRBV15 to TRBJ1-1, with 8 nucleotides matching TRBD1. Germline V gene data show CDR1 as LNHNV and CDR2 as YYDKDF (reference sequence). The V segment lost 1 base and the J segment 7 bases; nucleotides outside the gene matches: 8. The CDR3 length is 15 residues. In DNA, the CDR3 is TGTGCCACCAGCAGAGGAAATCAGGGGGCCTATGAAGCTTTCTTT. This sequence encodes CATSRGNQGAYEAFF.

The CDR3 DNA sequence: TGTGCCATCAGTGACGGCACAGATACGCAGTATTTT. It codes for CAISDGTDTQYF. The chain uses TRBV10-3 and TRBJ2-3; D uncertain. CDR1 is ENHRY, CDR2 SYGVKD, per germline. Deletions cut 3 bases from V and 1 base from J, with 2 bases between. The CDR3 contains 12 residues.

The CDR3 loop reads CASSDSYGYTF. CDR3 bases: TGTGCCAGCAGTGACTCTTATGGCTACACCTTC. The rearrangement links TRBV6-4 to TRBJ1-2; D is uncertain. CDR1 and CDR2 (germline): MRHNA, SNTAGT. V was clipped by 0 bases and J by 5 bases, with 1 base between them. This CDR3 has 11 residues.

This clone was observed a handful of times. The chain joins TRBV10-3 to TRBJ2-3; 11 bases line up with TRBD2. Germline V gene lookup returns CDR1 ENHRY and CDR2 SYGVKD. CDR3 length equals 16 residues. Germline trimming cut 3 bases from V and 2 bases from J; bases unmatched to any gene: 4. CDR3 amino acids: CAISESTSGDTDTQYF. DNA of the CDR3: TGTGCCATCAGTGAATCGACTAGCGGGGACACAGATACGCAGTATTTT.

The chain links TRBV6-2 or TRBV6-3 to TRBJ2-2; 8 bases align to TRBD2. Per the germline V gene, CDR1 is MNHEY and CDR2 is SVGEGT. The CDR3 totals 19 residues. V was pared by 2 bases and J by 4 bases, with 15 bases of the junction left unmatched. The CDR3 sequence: CASSYHRGGGDEGTGELFF. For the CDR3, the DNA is TGTGCCAGCAGTTACCACCGGGGGGGCGGGGACGAAGGCACCGGGGAGCTGTTTTTT.

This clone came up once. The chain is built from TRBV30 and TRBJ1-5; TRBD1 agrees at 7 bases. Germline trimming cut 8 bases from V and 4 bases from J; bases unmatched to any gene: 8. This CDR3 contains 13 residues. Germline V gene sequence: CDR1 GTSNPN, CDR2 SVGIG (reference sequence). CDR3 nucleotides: TGTGCCAGCTCAGGGGGTCAGAATCAGCCCCAGCATTTT. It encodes CASSGGQNQPQHF.

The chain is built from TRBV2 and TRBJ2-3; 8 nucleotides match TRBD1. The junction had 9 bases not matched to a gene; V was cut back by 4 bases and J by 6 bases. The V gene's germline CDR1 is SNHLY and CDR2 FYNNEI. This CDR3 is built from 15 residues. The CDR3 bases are TGTGCCAGCAGTGTCGGACAGGGTCCCCCCGATACGCAGTATTTT. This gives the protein CASSVGQGPPDTQYF.

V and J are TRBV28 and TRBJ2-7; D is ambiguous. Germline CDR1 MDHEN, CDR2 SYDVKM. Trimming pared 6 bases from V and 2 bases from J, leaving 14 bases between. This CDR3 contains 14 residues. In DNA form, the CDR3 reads TGTGCCAGCAGCCGCGCAGGAGTGACCTACGAGCAGTACTTC. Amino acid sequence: CASSRAGVTYEQYF.

CDR3 DNA: TGCGCCAGCAGTCAGCCCCGGGACTCCCTCTACGAGCAGTACTTC. Residues: CASSQPRDSLYEQYF. The chain joins TRBV23-1 to TRBJ2-7, with D maybe TRBD2 (6 bases). TRBV23-1 is an ORF, with its function uncertain. The CDR3 runs to 15 residues. V was cut by 3 bases and J by 3 bases, with 15 bases left in between.

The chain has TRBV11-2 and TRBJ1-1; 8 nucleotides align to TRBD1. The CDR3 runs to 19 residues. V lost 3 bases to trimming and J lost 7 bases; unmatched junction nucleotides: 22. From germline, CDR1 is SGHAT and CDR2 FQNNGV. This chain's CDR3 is CASSFRPGQGARRKVEAFF. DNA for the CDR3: TGTGCCAGCAGCTTCCGCCCGGGGCAGGGGGCGCGCAGAAAGGTTGAAGCTTTCTTT.

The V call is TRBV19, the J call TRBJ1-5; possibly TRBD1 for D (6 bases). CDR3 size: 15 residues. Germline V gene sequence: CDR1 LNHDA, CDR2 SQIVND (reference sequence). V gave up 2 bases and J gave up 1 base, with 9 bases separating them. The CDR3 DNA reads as TGTGCCAGTAGTATAACAGGGTGGAGCAATCAGCCCCAGCATTTT. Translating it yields CASSITGWSNQPQHF.

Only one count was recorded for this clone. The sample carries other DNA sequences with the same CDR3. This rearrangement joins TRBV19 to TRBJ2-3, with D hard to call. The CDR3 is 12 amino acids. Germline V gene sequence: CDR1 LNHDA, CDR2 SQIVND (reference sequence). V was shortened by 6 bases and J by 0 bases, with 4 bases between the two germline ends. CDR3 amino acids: CASSPSTDTQYF. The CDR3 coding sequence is TGTGCCAGTAGCCCAAGCACAGATACGCAGTATTTT.

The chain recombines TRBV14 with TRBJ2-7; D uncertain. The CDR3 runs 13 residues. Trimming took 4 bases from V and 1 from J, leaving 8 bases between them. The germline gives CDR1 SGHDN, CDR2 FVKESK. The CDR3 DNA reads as TGTGCCAGCAGCCCAAGACTGTCCTACGAGCAGTACTTC. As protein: CASSPRLSYEQYF.

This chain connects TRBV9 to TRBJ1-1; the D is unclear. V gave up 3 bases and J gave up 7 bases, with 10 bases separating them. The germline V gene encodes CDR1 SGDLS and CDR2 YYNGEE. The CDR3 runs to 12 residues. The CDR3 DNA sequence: TGTGCCAGCAGCGGCCAGGAGCTTGAAGCTTTCTTT. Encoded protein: CASSGQELEAFF.

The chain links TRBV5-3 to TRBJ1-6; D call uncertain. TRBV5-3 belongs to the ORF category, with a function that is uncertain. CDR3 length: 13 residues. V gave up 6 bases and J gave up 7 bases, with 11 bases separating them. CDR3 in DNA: TGTGCCAGAATCCACAAACTGAATTCACCCCTCCACTTT. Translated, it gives CARIHKLNSPLHF.

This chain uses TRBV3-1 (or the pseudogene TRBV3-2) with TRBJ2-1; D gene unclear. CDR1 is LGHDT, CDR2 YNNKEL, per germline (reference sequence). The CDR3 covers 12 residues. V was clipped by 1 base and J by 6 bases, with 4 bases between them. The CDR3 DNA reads TGTGCCAGCAGCCAAGTTATCAATGAGCAGTTCTTC. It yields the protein CASSQVINEQFF.

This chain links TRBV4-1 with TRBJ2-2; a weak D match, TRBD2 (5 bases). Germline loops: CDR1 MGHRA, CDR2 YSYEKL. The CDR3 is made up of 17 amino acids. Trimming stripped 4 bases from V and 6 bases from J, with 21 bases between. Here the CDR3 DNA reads TGCGCCAGCAGCCCCCTTCGGGCTAGCTTGGTCCCCGGGGAGCTGTTTTTT. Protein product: CASSPLRASLVPGELFF.

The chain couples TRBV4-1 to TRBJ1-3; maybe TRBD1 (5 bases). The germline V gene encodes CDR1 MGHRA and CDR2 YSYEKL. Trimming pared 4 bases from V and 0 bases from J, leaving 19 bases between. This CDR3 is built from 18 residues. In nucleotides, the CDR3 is TGCGCCAGCAGCCTCAAACTGACGGGACGGGACTCTGGAAACACCATATATTTT. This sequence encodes CASSLKLTGRDSGNTIYF.

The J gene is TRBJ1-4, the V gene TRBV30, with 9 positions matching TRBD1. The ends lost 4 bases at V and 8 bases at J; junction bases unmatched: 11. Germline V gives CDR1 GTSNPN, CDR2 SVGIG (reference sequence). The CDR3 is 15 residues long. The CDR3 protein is CAWMGQGRSREKLFF. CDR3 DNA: TGTGCCTGGATGGGACAGGGAAGAAGTCGGGAAAAACTGTTTTTT. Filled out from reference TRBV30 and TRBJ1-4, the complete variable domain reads SQTIHQWPATLVQPVGSPLSLECTVEGTSNPNLYWYRQAAGRGLQLLFYSVGIGQISSEVPQNLSASRPQDRQFILSSKKLLLSDSGFYLCAWMGQGRSREKLFFGSGTQLSVL.

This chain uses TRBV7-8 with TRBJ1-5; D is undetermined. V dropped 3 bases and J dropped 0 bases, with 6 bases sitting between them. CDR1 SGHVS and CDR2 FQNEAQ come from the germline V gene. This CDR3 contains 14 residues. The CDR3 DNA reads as TGTGCCAGCAGCTTCAGCTATAGCAATCAGCCCCAGCATTTT. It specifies CASSFSYSNQPQHF.

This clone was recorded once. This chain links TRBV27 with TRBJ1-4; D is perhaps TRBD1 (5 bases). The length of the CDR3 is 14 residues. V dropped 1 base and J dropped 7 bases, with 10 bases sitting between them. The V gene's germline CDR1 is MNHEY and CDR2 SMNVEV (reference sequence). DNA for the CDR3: TGTGCCAGCAGTTTATGGGGCATGGGTGAAAAACTGTTTTTT. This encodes CASSLWGMGEKLFF. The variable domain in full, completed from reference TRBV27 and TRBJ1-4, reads EAQVTQNPRYLITVTGKKLTVTCSQNMNHEYMSWYRQDPGLGLRQIYYSMNVEVTDKGDVPEGYKVSRKEKRNFPLILESPSPNQTSLYFCASSLWGMGEKLFFGSGTQLSVL.

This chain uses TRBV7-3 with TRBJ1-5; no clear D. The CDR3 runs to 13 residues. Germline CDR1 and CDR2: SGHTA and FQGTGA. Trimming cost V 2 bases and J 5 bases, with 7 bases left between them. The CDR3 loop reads CASSLGVDQPQHF. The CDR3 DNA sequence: TGTGCCAGCAGCTTAGGGGTCGATCAGCCCCAGCATTTT.

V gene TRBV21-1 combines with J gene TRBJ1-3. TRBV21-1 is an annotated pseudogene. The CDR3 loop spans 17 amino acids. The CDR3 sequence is CASTQKGGPYSGNTIYF. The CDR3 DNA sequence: TGTGCCAGCACCCAAAAGGGGGGGCCCTACTCTGGAAACACCATATATTTT.

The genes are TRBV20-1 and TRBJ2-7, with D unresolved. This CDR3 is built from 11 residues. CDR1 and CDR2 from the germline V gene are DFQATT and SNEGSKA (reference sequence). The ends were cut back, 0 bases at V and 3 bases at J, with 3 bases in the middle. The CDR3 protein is CSAREVYEQYF. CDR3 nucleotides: TGCAGTGCTAGAGAAGTCTACGAGCAGTACTTC.

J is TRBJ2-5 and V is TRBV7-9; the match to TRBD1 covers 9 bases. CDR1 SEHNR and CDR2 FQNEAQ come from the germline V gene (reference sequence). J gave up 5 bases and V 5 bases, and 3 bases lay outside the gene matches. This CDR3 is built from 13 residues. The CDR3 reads CASSRDRVETQYF. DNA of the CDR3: TGTGCCAGCAGCCGGGACAGGGTTGAGACCCAGTACTTC.

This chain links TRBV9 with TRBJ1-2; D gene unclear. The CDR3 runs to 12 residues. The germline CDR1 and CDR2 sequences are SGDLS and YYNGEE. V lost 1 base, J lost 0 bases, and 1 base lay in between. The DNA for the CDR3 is TGTGCCAGCAGCGTAACTAACTATGGCTACACCTTC. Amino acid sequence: CASSVTNYGYTF.

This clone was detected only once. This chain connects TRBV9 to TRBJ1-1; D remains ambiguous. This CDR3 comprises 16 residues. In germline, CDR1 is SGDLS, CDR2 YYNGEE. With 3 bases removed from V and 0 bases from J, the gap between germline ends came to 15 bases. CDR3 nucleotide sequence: TGTGCCAGCAGCGCCCCTTCGGGGAGGATGAACACTGAAGCTTTCTTT. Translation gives CASSAPSGRMNTEAFF.

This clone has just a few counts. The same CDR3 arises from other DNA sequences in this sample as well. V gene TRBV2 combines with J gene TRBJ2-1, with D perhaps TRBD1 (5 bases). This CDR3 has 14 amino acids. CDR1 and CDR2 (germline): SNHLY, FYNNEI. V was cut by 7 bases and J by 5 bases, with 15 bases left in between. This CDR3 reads CASTPGRTNNEQFF. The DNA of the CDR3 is TGTGCCAGCACCCCAGGACGGACAAACAATGAGCAGTTCTTC.

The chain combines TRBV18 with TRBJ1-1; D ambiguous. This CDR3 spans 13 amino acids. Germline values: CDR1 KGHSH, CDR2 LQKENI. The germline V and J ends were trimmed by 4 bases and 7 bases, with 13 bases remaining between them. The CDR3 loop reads CASSLSDDGEAFF. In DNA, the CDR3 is TGTGCCAGCTCACTTTCAGACGACGGTGAAGCTTTCTTT.

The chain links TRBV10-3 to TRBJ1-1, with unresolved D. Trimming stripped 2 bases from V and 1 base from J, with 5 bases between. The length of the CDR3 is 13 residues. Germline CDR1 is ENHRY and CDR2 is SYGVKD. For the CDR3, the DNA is TGTGCCATCAGTGAGCGGTGGAACACTGAAGCTTTCTTT. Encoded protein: CAISERWNTEAFF.